The next 26 T cell receptor beta chains were all read from a single sample in a study of T cells in Graves' hyperthyroidism and ophthalmopathy. The TCR beta CDR3 regions underwent amplification using RNA transcripts as the source. TCR CDR3 underwent first-round RT-PCR with the HTBI primer set. A single record per CDR3 protein comes from TCRdb applying MiXCR to the multiplex PCR reads. The data show 30,000 to 45,000 distinct CDR3 sequences, around 53% seen once. The specimen was blood. These receptor sequences come from a man aged 40-49 years with Graves' ophthalmopathy.

About this clonotype itself: This may be a read error, as it is one base from a much larger clone. The J gene is TRBJ2-3, the V gene TRBV9; TRBD1 aligns across 10 bases. The CDR3 extends over 15 amino acids. Germline V gene data show CDR1 as SGDLS and CDR2 as YYNGEE. CDR3 nucleotide sequence: TGTGCCAGCAGCTCCTCGGGACAGGGGACAGATGCGCAGTATTTT. Translated, it gives CASSSSGQGTDAQYF.

In its sample, this clonotype was seen many times. This chain joins TRBV2 and TRBJ2-7; TRBD2 aligns across 10 bases. The germline V gene has CDR1 SNHLY and CDR2 FYNNEI. J was trimmed by 2 bases and V by 7 bases; bases with no gene match: 11. This CDR3 has 16 residues. The CDR3 sequence is CASTKREGPLAYEQYF. CDR3 in DNA: TGTGCCAGCACTAAGCGGGAGGGCCCTCTCGCCTACGAGCAGTACTTC. Complete variable domain (other parts from reference TRBV2 and TRBJ2-7): EPEVTQTPSHQVTQMGQEVILRCVPISNHLYFYWYRQILGQKVEFLVSFYNNEISEKSEIFDDQFSVERPDGSNFTLKIRSTKLEDSAMYFCASTKREGPLAYEQYFGPGTRLTVT.

This clonotype showed up many times. CDR3: CASSDWTVSGNTIYF. CDR3 in DNA: TGTGCCAGCAGCGACTGGACGGTCTCTGGAAACACCATATATTTT. The chain couples TRBV7-3 to TRBJ1-3, with D hard to call. V was shortened by 5 bases and J by 0 bases, with 11 bases between the two germline ends. The CDR3 length is 15 residues. The germline V gene encodes CDR1 SGHTA and CDR2 FQGTGA.

This clonotype was seen ten or more times. V usage is TRBV5-5 and J usage is TRBJ2-7, with D perhaps matching TRBD1 (5 bases). CDR1 and CDR2 (germline): SGHKS, YYEKEE (reference sequence). This CDR3 has 14 amino acids. Trimming took off 2 bases at V and 5 bases at J, with 14 bases between the two ends. In nucleotides, the CDR3 is TGTGCCAGCAGCTTCGTTGCAGGGTGGAACGAGCAGTACTTC. This sequence encodes CASSFVAGWNEQYF.

J is TRBJ1-6 and V is TRBV7-2, with 9 nucleotides matching TRBD1. Per germline, CDR1 SGHTA and CDR2 FQGNSA. V dropped 1 base and J dropped 5; count of bases not matched to a gene: 9. CDR3 length equals 18 residues. CDR3 loop: CASSLVGQGIVDNSPLHF. The CDR3 DNA reads TGTGCCAGCAGCTTAGTAGGACAGGGGATAGTCGATAATTCACCCCTCCACTTT.

The chain recombines TRBV7-9 with TRBJ1-6; 9 bases map to TRBD1. V trimming: 5 bases; J trimming: 6 bases; junction bases outside the gene matches: 2. This CDR3 spans 14 amino acids. Germline CDR1 reads SEHNR; CDR2 reads FQNEAQ (reference sequence). The CDR3 loop reads CASSPDRGNSPLHF. CDR3 in DNA: TGTGCCAGCAGCCCGGACAGGGGTAATTCACCCCTCCACTTT.

On this clonotype: Mismatch with germline at one junction end may stem from a read error. V and J are TRBV28 and TRBJ2-2; TRBD1 agrees at 12 bases. CDR3 length: 14 residues. Germline V lookup: CDR1 MDHEN, CDR2 SYDVKM. The CDR3: CASNSGTGGHEQCF. In DNA form, the CDR3 reads TGTGCCAGCAATTCCGGGACAGGGGGCCATGAGCAGTGTTTT.

This clonotype was counted a few times. This sequence joins TRBV30 and TRBJ1-4; D is perhaps TRBD1 (5 bases). The CDR3 spans 16 residues. V dropped 1 base and J dropped 0 bases, with 12 bases sitting between them. Germline lookup yields CDR1 GTSNPN and CDR2 SVGIG (reference sequence). CDR3 in DNA: TGTGCCTGGAGTGAACAGGACTATGCAACTAATGAAAAACTGTTTTTT. It is translated as CAWSEQDYATNEKLFF.

This clonotype was found a few times. With a much larger clone just one base away, this may be a read error. This chain joins TRBV4-1 and TRBJ1-4, with D possibly being TRBD1 (5 bases). V was pared by 3 bases and J by 3 bases, with 11 bases between. The germline V gene encodes CDR1 MGHRA and CDR2 YSYEKL. This CDR3 is 15 amino acids long. The CDR3 spells CASSHVAGSNEKLFF. The CDR3 region has the DNA TGCGCCAGCAGCCATGTGGCAGGGTCTAATGAAAAACTGTTTTTT.

This chain uses TRBV7-3 with TRBJ2-6; TRBD1 aligns across 11 bases. The germline CDR1 and CDR2 sequences are SGHTA and FQGTGA. The CDR3 is 18 residues long. V was clipped by 5 bases and J by 0 bases; unmatched bases: 6. CDR3 coding DNA: TGTGCCAGCAGCGCAACCGGGACAGGGGGCTCTGGGGCCAACGTCCTGACTTTC. It translates to CASSATGTGGSGANVLTF.

For this clonotype: This CDR3 is missing its conserved last phenylalanine or tryptophan, likely due to a read error. The rearrangement uses TRBV9 and TRBJ2-7; 8 nucleotides line up with TRBD2. Per the germline V gene, CDR1 is SGDLS and CDR2 is YYNGEE. The CDR3 is 11 amino acids. V shed 4 bases, J shed 7 bases, and the junction held 1 base outside the gene matches. The CDR3 DNA reads TGTGCCAGCAGCCTAGCGGGTGAGCAGTACCTC. Its protein is CASSLAGEQYL.

V and J are TRBV5-6 and TRBJ1-6; no clear D. Germline CDR1 reads SGHDT; CDR2 reads YYEEEE. V was shortened by 2 bases and J by 5 bases, with 11 bases between the two germline ends. The CDR3 is 15 amino acids. The CDR3 DNA is TGTGCCAGCAGCTTTTTGGGCAGAGATAATTCACCCCTCCACTTT. As protein: CASSFLGRDNSPLHF.

This clonotype was recorded many times. V gene TRBV7-9 combines with J gene TRBJ1-1, with D hard to call. The germline V gene has CDR1 SEHNR and CDR2 FQNEAQ (reference sequence). Between the trimmed V and J ends, which lost 3 bases and 0 bases, there was a span of 8 bases. The CDR3 contains 14 residues. The CDR3 loop is CASSLDRMNTEAFF. CDR3 DNA sequence: TGTGCCAGCAGCTTGGACCGAATGAACACTGAAGCTTTCTTT.

This clonotype was seen many times. CDR3 amino acids: CSARDSGRTSYEQYF. For the CDR3, the DNA is TGCAGTGCTAGAGATTCGGGTCGGACAAGCTACGAGCAGTACTTC. The genes are TRBV20-1 and TRBJ2-7; D perhaps matches TRBD1 (5 bases). The ends were cut back, 0 bases at V and 3 bases at J, with 15 bases in the middle. CDR3 size: 15 residues. Germline V gene data show CDR1 as DFQATT and CDR2 as SNEGSKA (reference sequence).

Many counts were recorded for this clonotype. The chain employs TRBV12-3 or TRBV12-4 and TRBJ2-5; D gene unclear. The CDR3 extends over 13 amino acids. Trimming stripped 5 bases from V and 5 bases from J, with 12 bases between. The CDR3 DNA reads TGTGCCAGCAGTGGGGTCAAGGAGGAGACCCAGTACTTC. Residues: CASSGVKEETQYF.

Ten or more counts support this clonotype. This chain links TRBV2 with TRBJ2-3; TRBD2 matches at 13 bases. After removal of 4 bases from V and 5 bases from J, the junction contained 3 bases not matched to a gene. CDR3 size: 15 residues. Germline V lookup: CDR1 SNHLY, CDR2 FYNNEI. Written as DNA, the CDR3 is TGTGCCAGCAGTGGGACTAGCGGGAGACAAGATACGCAGTATTTT. It is translated as CASSGTSGRQDTQYF. Looking up the rest from reference TRBV2 and TRBJ2-3 gives the full variable domain: EPEVTQTPSHQVTQMGQEVILRCVPISNHLYFYWYRQILGQKVEFLVSFYNNEISEKSEIFDDQFSVERPDGSNFTLKIRSTKLEDSAMYFCASSGTSGRQDTQYFGPGTRLTVL.

Ten or more counts support this clonotype. This chain connects TRBV7-3 to TRBJ2-1, with D possibly being TRBD1 (6 bases). The CDR3 contains 13 residues. CDR1 is SGHTA, CDR2 FQGTGA, per germline. Between the trimmed V and J ends, which lost 5 bases and 6 bases, there was a span of 11 bases. The CDR3 is CASSQGQLNEQFF. DNA of the CDR3: TGTGCCAGCAGCCAGGGACAACTCAATGAGCAGTTCTTC. Using reference TRBV7-3 and TRBJ2-1 for the parts outside the CDR3, the full variable domain is GAGVSQTPSNKVTEKGKYVELRCDPISGHTALYWYRQSLGQGPEFLIYFQGTGAADDSGLPNDRFFAVRPEGSVSTLKIQRTERGDSAVYLCASSQGQLNEQFFGPGTRLTVL.

The count of this clonotype is one. The J gene is TRBJ2-7, the V gene TRBV7-9; TRBD1 agrees at 9 bases. Looked up from germline, CDR1 is SEHNR and CDR2 is FQNEAQ (reference sequence). CDR3 length: 16 amino acids. V lost 5 bases, J lost 4 bases, and 12 bases stayed unmatched. CDR3 DNA sequence: TGTGCCAGCAGCCCAGAGGTCGGGACAGGGAAATACGAGCAGTACTTC. Residues: CASSPEVGTGKYEQYF.

This clonotype was counted many times. The chain recombines TRBV7-9 with TRBJ1-5; weak D call: TRBD1 (5 bases). The CDR3 contains 13 residues. V lost 3 bases, J lost 5 bases, and 8 bases lay in between. Germline CDR1 is SEHNR and CDR2 is FQNEAQ (reference sequence). The CDR3 DNA reads as TGTGCCAGCAGCTTGGGACCGGATCAGCCCCAGCATTTT. It encodes CASSLGPDQPQHF.

As concerns this clonotype: Compared with germline, one end of the junction differs, possibly owing to a read error. The rearrangement uses TRBV24-1 and TRBJ1-5; TRBD1 might be the D (5 bases). Germline V gives CDR1 KGHDR, CDR2 SFDVKD. The CDR3 sequence is 15 residues long. For the CDR3, the DNA is TGTGCCGCCAGCAGCGAAGGGACGCAACATCAGCCCCAGCATTTT. Translating it yields CAASSEGTQHQPQHF.

With regard to this clonotype: The junction departs from germline at one end; a sequencing error may be responsible. The rearrangement joins TRBV7-8 to TRBJ2-1, with 10 bases lining up with TRBD1. CDR3 length equals 9 residues. Germline V gene data show CDR1 as SGHVS and CDR2 as FQNEAQ. The CDR3 loop is CASSSGQGF. The CDR3 DNA reads TGTGCCAGCAGCTCGGGACAGGGGTTC.

The V and J genes are TRBV4-2 and TRBJ2-4; 14 bases fit TRBD2. CDR3 length equals 19 residues. The germline V gene encodes CDR1 LGHNA and CDR2 YNFKEQ. V shed 4 bases and J 3 bases; nucleotides not matched to a gene: 11. The CDR3 DNA follows: TGTGCCAGCAGCCGCCTGGGGACTAGCGGGAGTCGGGGCAAAAACATTCAGTACTTC. This encodes CASSRLGTSGSRGKNIQYF.

There are many counts of this clonotype. The rearrangement joins TRBV19 to TRBJ2-7; TRBD1 agrees at 11 bases. Per the germline V gene, CDR1 is LNHDA and CDR2 is SQIVND (reference sequence). The trim removed 4 bases at V and 2 bases at J, leaving 4 bases unmatched. The CDR3 totals 15 residues. The chain's CDR3 is CASSRGTGGTYEQYF. The CDR3 coding sequence is TGTGCCAGTAGTAGGGGGACAGGGGGAACCTACGAGCAGTACTTC. Full variable domain (missing parts from reference TRBV19 and TRBJ2-7): DGGITQSPKYLFRKEGQNVTLSCEQNLNHDAMYWYRQDPGQGLRLIYYSQIVNDFQKGDIAEGYSVSREKKESFPLTVTSAQKNPTAFYLCASSRGTGGTYEQYFGPGTRLTVT.

This clonotype showed up just a few times. The chain has TRBV18 and TRBJ1-1; TRBD1 aligns across 8 bases. CDR1 and CDR2 (germline): KGHSH, LQKENI. V was clipped by 4 bases and J by 0 bases; unmatched bases: 7. The CDR3 totals 16 residues. The CDR3 DNA reads TGTGCCAGCTCACAGGACAGGGTGTCTGTGAACACTGAAGCTTTCTTT. Its translation is CASSQDRVSVNTEAFF.

This clonotype was counted ten times or more. The V and J genes are TRBV24-1 and TRBJ1-5; D not resolved. Germline-derived CDR1 and CDR2 are KGHDR and SFDVKD. The ends were cut back, 6 bases at V and 2 bases at J, with 13 bases in the middle. The CDR3 length is 15 residues. CDR3 amino acids: CATSSTVSGNQPQHF. The CDR3 nucleotides read TGTGCCACCAGTTCCACAGTTTCGGGCAATCAGCCCCAGCATTTT.

This clonotype was seen repeatedly, ten times or more. The rearrangement links TRBV19 to TRBJ2-3; 7 bases are shared with TRBD2. CDR1 and CDR2 from the germline V gene are LNHDA and SQIVND (reference sequence). J gave up 6 bases and V 5 bases, and 14 bases lay outside the gene matches. The CDR3 length is 16 residues. This CDR3 reads CASSSSLGLVFDTQYF. CDR3 bases: TGTGCCAGTAGTTCGTCTTTAGGACTAGTGTTCGATACGCAGTATTTT.